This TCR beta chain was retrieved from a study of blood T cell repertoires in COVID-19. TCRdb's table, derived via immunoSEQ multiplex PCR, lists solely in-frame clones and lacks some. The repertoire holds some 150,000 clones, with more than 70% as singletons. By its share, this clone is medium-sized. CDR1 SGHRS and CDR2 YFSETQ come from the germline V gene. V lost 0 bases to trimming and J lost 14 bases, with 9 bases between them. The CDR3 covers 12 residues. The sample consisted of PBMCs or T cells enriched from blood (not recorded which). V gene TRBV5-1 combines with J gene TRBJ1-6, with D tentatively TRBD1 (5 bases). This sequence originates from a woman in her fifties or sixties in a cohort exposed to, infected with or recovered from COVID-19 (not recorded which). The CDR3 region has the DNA TGCGCCAGCAGCTTGGGGAAGGACACCCTCCACTTT. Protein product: CASSLGKDTLHF. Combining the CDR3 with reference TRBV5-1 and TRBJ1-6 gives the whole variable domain KAGVTQTPRYLIKTRGQQVTLSCSPISGHRSVSWYQQTPGQGLQFLFEYFSETQRNKGNFPGRFSGRQFSNSRSEMNVSTLELGDSALYLCASSLGKDTLHFGNGTRLTVT.